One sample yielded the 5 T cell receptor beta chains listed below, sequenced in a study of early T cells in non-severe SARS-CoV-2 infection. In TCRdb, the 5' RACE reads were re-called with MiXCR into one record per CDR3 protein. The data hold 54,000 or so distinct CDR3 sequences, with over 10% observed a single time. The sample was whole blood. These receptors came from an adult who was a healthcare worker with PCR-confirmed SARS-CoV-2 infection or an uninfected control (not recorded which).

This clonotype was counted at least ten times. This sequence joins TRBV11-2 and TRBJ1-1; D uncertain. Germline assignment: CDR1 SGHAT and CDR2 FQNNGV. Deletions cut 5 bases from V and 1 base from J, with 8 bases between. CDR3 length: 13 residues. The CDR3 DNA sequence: TGTGCCAGCAGCGTGGACCGGAACACTGAAGCTTTCTTT. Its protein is CASSVDRNTEAFF.

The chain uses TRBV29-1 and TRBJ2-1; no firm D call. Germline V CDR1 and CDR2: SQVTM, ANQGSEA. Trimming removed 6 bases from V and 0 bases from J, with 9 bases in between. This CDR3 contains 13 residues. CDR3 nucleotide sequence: TGCAGCGTAACATCGAGCTCCTACAATGAGCAGTTCTTC. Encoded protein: CSVTSSSYNEQFF.

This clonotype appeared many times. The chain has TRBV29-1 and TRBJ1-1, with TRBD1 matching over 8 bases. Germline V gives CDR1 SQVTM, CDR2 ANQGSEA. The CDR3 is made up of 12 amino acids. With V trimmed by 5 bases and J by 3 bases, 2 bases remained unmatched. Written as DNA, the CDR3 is TGCAGCGTTAAGACAGGGGACACTGAAGCTTTCTTT. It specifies CSVKTGDTEAFF.

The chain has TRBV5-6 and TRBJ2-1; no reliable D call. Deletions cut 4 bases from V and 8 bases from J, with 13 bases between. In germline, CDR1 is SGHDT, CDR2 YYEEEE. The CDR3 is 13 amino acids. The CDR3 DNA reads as TGTGCCAGCAGCGCGCCGAACAAGTATGAGCAGTTCTTC. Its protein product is CASSAPNKYEQFF. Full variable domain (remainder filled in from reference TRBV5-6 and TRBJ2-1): DAGVTQSPTHLIKTRGQQVTLRCSPKSGHDTVSWYQQALGQGPQFIFQYYEEEERQRGNFPDRFSGHQFPNYSSELNVNALLLGDSALYLCASSAPNKYEQFFGPGTRLTVL.

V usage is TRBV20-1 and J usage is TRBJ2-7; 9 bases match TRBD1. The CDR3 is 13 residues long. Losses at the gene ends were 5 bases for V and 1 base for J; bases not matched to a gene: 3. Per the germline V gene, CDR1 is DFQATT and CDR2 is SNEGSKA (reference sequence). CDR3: CSAETGGSYEQYF. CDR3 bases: TGCAGTGCTGAGACAGGGGGTTCCTACGAGCAGTACTTC.